The present entry profiles one TCR beta chain with its context. This sample is part of a study of shared T cell receptors in the human thymus. V was cut by 6 bases and J by 8 bases, with 16 bases left in between. This CDR3 has 14 residues. The V gene's germline CDR1 is MNHEY and CDR2 SVGAGI. TCRdb keeps only in-frame clones here, not all; method: immunoSEQ multiplex PCR. The table lists hundreds of thousands of clones, around 87% of them singletons. This sample also appeared in a second study, on human thymus T cells. That publication notes: Serving as donors were healthy Finnish infants, each of whom was having open corrective surgery for congenital heart defects. Corrective heart surgery yielded resections, and these provided the thymus tissue. It looked as if thymic and blood repertoires used V and J genes in a biased way. What related research reported was that thymic repertoires overlapped highly among unrelated individuals.

Sequencing used thymocytes. The sequence was collected from a boy under three years old with a congenital heart defect. J is TRBJ1-4 and V is TRBV6-5; D is unresolved. The CDR3 sequence is CASRAYYGVEKLFF. The CDR3 bases are TGTGCCAGCAGAGCTTATTATGGTGTCGAAAAACTGTTTTTT.